These 28 T cell receptor beta chains share one sample of origin, sequenced in a study of persistence of HIV-infected CD4 T cells. An overlapping HIV-1 Gag peptide pool stimulated these cells at roughly 1 ug/peptide/mL. CD40L/CD69 double-negative CD45RO-high memory CD4+ T cells were collected. The immunoSEQ assay was version 4, run in survey mode. Method: immunoSEQ multiplex PCR; TCRdb's copy keeps in-frame clones and lacks some. The sample yields about 36,000 clones, about 83% seen once. The antigens for these receptors are not known. Sequencing used cultured CD4+ T cells from PBMCs, obtained from a patient who received antiretroviral therapy. The source of these receptors is an adult with HIV. The donor label of this sample is uncertain.

Written as DNA, the CDR3 is TGTGCCACCAGCCCAGCCCGGTCCGATAATCAGCCCCAGCATTTT. Translation gives CATSPARSDNQPQHF. This rearrangement joins TRBV15 to TRBJ1-5; D call uncertain. V was clipped by 5 bases and J by 4 bases, with 15 bases between them. The germline gives CDR1 LNHNV, CDR2 YYDKDF (reference sequence). The CDR3 runs to 15 residues.

This clone was detected only once. The chain recombines TRBV19 with TRBJ2-7, with D tentatively TRBD1 (6 bases). The V gene lost 3 bases and the J gene lost 3 bases, with 12 bases spanning the gap. Germline loops: CDR1 LNHDA, CDR2 SQIVND (reference sequence). CDR3 length: 14 amino acids. CDR3 in DNA: TGTGCCAGTAGTATGGGGACACGAAACTACGAGCAGTACTTC. Its protein is CASSMGTRNYEQYF.

The chain joins TRBV4-1 to TRBJ2-6; 12 bases map to TRBD1. V gave up 4 bases and J gave up 3 bases; unmatched junction bases: 4. The length of the CDR3 is 17 residues. Germline V lookup: CDR1 MGHRA, CDR2 YSYEKL. The CDR3 nucleotides are TGCGCCAGCAGCCCCGGGACAGGGGGCTATGGGGCCAACGTCCTGACTTTC. It yields the protein CASSPGTGGYGANVLTF.

This clone was picked up one time. The CDR3 reads CASSPLYSQGEKLFF. The CDR3 nucleotides read TGTGCCAGCAGTCCCCTCTACTCACAGGGGGAAAAACTGTTTTTT. The rearrangement uses TRBV27 and TRBJ1-4; 7 positions agree with TRBD1. Germline-derived CDR1 and CDR2 are MNHEY and SMNVEV (reference sequence). V shed 5 bases, J shed 8 bases, and the junction held 11 bases outside the gene matches. The CDR3 covers 15 residues.

The V gene is TRBV19, the J gene TRBJ1-2, with 8 bases that match TRBD1. Looked up from germline, CDR1 is LNHDA and CDR2 is SQIVND (reference sequence). This CDR3 contains 14 residues. The junction had 4 bases not matched to a gene; V was cut back by 6 bases and J by 1 base. CDR3 nucleotides: TGTGCCAGTAGCCCTGGGACAGGTAACTATGGCTACACCTTC. Translating it yields CASSPGTGNYGYTF. The full variable domain, with the rest looked up from reference TRBV19 and TRBJ1-2, is DGGITQSPKYLFRKEGQNVTLSCEQNLNHDAMYWYRQDPGQGLRLIYYSQIVNDFQKGDIAEGYSVSREKKESFPLTVTSAQKNPTAFYLCASSPGTGNYGYTFGSGTRLTVV.

The V gene is TRBV2, the J gene TRBJ2-1, with 16 bases lining up with TRBD2. This CDR3 comprises 15 residues. Germline CDR1 SNHLY, CDR2 FYNNEI. After removal of 8 bases from V and 7 bases from J, the junction contained 5 bases not matched to a gene. In DNA form, the CDR3 reads TGTGCCAGCGGGACTAGCGGGGGGGCCAGGAATGAGCAGTTCTTC. Protein product: CASGTSGGARNEQFF.

This chain uses TRBV5-4 with TRBJ2-5, with 8 bases that match TRBD1. This CDR3 has 14 amino acids. V lost 2 bases, J lost 4 bases, and 4 bases stayed unmatched. Germline V gene lookup returns CDR1 SGHNT and CDR2 YYREEE (reference sequence). CDR3 coding DNA: TGTGCCAGCAGCTTAGGAGACAGGGGAGAGACCCAGTACTTC. Its translation: CASSLGDRGETQYF. The full variable domain, in which reference TRBV5-4 and TRBJ2-5 provide the parts outside the CDR3, is ETGVTQSPTHLIKTRGQQVTLRCSSQSGHNTVSWYQQALGQGPQFIFQYYREEENGRGNFPPRFSGLQFPNYSSELNVNALELDDSALYLCASSLGDRGETQYFGPGTRLLVL.

The sample holds one count of this clone. This sequence joins TRBV18 and TRBJ1-2; 9 nucleotides agree with TRBD1. With V trimmed by 3 bases and J by 0 bases, 5 bases remained unmatched. This CDR3 spans 16 amino acids. Germline lookup yields CDR1 KGHSH and CDR2 LQKENI. CDR3 sequence: CASSPSTGGANYGYTF. DNA of the CDR3: TGTGCCAGCTCACCGTCGACAGGGGGAGCTAACTATGGCTACACCTTC.

The chain combines TRBV7-6 with TRBJ2-7; the D is unclear. The CDR3 contains 13 residues. Germline assignment: CDR1 SGHVS and CDR2 FNYEAQ. Trimming stripped 4 bases from V and 4 bases from J, with 11 bases between. The CDR3 loop is CASSSDLWYEQYF. In DNA form, the CDR3 reads TGTGCCAGCAGCTCAGACCTCTGGTACGAGCAGTACTTC.

This chain connects TRBV5-5 to TRBJ2-7; 8 bases are shared with TRBD1. With 1 base clipped from V and 0 bases from J, the junction kept 3 bases outside the gene matches. The germline gives CDR1 SGHKS, CDR2 YYEKEE (reference sequence). The CDR3 runs to 15 residues. This CDR3 reads CASSLTGQGSYEQYF. The CDR3 DNA follows: TGTGCCAGCAGCTTGACCGGACAGGGCTCCTACGAGCAGTACTTC.

Within the sample, this clone is medium-sized. The chain carries TRBV28 and TRBJ1-5, with D tentatively TRBD1 (5 bases). Germline CDR1 reads MDHEN; CDR2 reads SYDVKM. V was trimmed by 8 bases and J by 1 base, leaving 6 bases between them. The CDR3 consists of 12 residues. The CDR3 loop reads CASRGSNQPQHF. Here the CDR3 DNA reads TGTGCCAGCCGGGGCAGCAATCAGCCCCAGCATTTT.

This chain uses TRBV14 with TRBJ2-7; 7 positions match TRBD1. The length of the CDR3 is 16 residues. Unmatched junction bases numbered 11, after V lost 4 bases and J lost 2 bases. The germline V gene has CDR1 SGHDN and CDR2 FVKESK. CDR3 sequence: CASSRLPGQSTYEQYF. As DNA, the CDR3 is TGTGCCAGCAGCCGCCTACCGGGACAGAGCACCTACGAGCAGTACTTC.

This clone was counted a single time. This chain connects TRBV5-1 to TRBJ2-2, with 8 bases identical to TRBD1. Germline loops: CDR1 SGHRS, CDR2 YFSETQ. V gave up 0 bases and J gave up 2 bases; unmatched junction bases: 9. The CDR3 spans 18 residues. CDR3 protein: CASSLEARTGKNTGELFF. The DNA of the CDR3 is TGCGCCAGCAGCTTGGAGGCCCGGACAGGGAAAAACACCGGGGAGCTGTTTTTT.

The chain is built from TRBV24-1 and TRBJ2-5; D perhaps matches TRBD2 (6 bases). Trimming removed 7 bases at V and 7 bases at J, with 6 bases between. Germline V CDR1 and CDR2: KGHDR, SFDVKD. The CDR3 runs to 10 residues. The DNA for the CDR3 is TGTGCCACCAGGGGGGGGACCCAGTACTTC. Its translation is CATRGGTQYF.

The chain carries TRBV30 and TRBJ2-4, with TRBD1 matching over 10 bases. Per the germline V gene, CDR1 is GTSNPN and CDR2 is SVGIG (reference sequence). Trimming at V came to 1 base and at J to 2 bases, leaving 5 bases not matched to a gene. The CDR3 consists of 16 residues. CDR3: CAWSGWTGGTKNIQYF. CDR3 nucleotide sequence: TGTGCCTGGAGTGGATGGACAGGGGGAACCAAAAACATTCAGTACTTC.

This chain connects TRBV14 to TRBJ1-5; a weak D match, TRBD1 (6 bases). There are 14 residues in the CDR3. Germline CDR1 SGHDN, CDR2 FVKESK. V dropped 1 base and J dropped 6 bases, with 10 bases sitting between them. In nucleotides, the CDR3 is TGTGCCAGCAGCCAAGCCGGGGGCAGTCAGCCCCAGCATTTT. This codes for CASSQAGGSQPQHF.

The chain couples TRBV5-1 to TRBJ2-1, with TRBD1 matching over 8 bases. Trimming cost V 2 bases and J 0 bases; bases outside gene matches: 7. CDR1 and CDR2 (germline): SGHRS, YFSETQ. This CDR3 region has 17 residues. For the CDR3, the DNA is TGCGCCAGCAGCTTTGGACAGGGCGTTAGCTCCTACAATGAGCAGTTCTTC. Translating gives CASSFGQGVSSYNEQFF.

V and J are TRBV19 and TRBJ1-2; D is possibly TRBD1 (5 bases). The CDR3 totals 14 residues. The V and J ends lost 8 bases and 7 bases respectively, with 20 bases between them. Germline loops: CDR1 LNHDA, CDR2 SQIVND (reference sequence). CDR3 nucleotide sequence: TGTGCCAGTCGCGTGGGGCTCGAGGGAGGTGGCTACACCTTC. Its translation is CASRVGLEGGGYTF.

This clone showed up just a few times. V gene TRBV9 combines with J gene TRBJ2-3; TRBD2 matches at 7 bases. The CDR3 runs 16 residues. Looked up from germline, CDR1 is SGDLS and CDR2 is YYNGEE. Unmatched junction bases numbered 8, after V lost 4 bases and J lost 0 bases. CDR3 bases: TGTGCCAGCAGCAAGCGCGGGGGAGTTAGCACAGATACGCAGTATTTT. Protein sequence: CASSKRGGVSTDTQYF.

The chain employs TRBV7-2 and TRBJ1-3; 12 bases line up with TRBD1. This CDR3 contains 17 residues. The germline V gene encodes CDR1 SGHTA and CDR2 FQGNSA. J lost 7 bases, V lost 4 bases, and 11 bases had no gene match. DNA of the CDR3: TGTGCCAGCAGCTACGAGCCGGGACAGGGGGCAAGGAACACCATATATTTT. Residues: CASSYEPGQGARNTIYF. Full variable domain (outside the CDR3, taken from reference TRBV7-2 and TRBJ1-3): GAGVSQSPSNKVTEKGKDVELRCDPISGHTALYWYRQSLGQGLEFLIYFQGNSAPDKSGLPSDRFSAERTGGSVSTLTIQRTQQEDSAVYLCASSYEPGQGARNTIYFGEGSWLTVV.

The chain joins TRBV28 to TRBJ2-2; the D gene is possibly TRBD2 (5 bases). With 9 bases removed from V and 4 bases from J, the gap between germline ends came to 12 bases. The CDR3 covers 13 residues. Germline V lookup: CDR1 MDHEN, CDR2 SYDVKM. The CDR3 nucleotides are TGTGCCAGTTGGTCACGGGGCACCGGGGAGCTGTTTTTT. Amino acid sequence: CASWSRGTGELFF.

This chain joins TRBV13 and TRBJ2-1; 11 nucleotides line up with TRBD2. CDR1 and CDR2 from the germline V gene are PRHDT and FYEKMQ (reference sequence). Losses at the gene ends were 2 bases for V and 9 bases for J; bases not matched to a gene: 9. This CDR3 spans 16 amino acids. The DNA for the CDR3 is TGTGCCAGCAGCTTATTGAGGGCTAGCGGGGGGCTTGAGCAGTTCTTC. Protein: CASSLLRASGGLEQFF.

This clone was observed once. The chain is built from TRBV7-3 and TRBJ2-1; 8 nucleotides agree with TRBD1. Germline assignment: CDR1 SGHTA and CDR2 FQGTGA. This CDR3 is 13 amino acids long. V trimming: 1 base; J trimming: 15 bases; junction bases outside the gene matches: 8. The CDR3 sequence is CASSLSSQGARFF. The CDR3 nucleotides read TGTGCCAGCAGCTTAAGCTCGCAGGGGGCTAGGTTCTTC.

The chain employs TRBV5-5 and TRBJ2-3; 7 nucleotides align to TRBD1. The CDR3 sequence is 14 residues long. Germline CDR1 and CDR2: SGHKS and YYEKEE (reference sequence). The V and J ends lost 4 bases and 2 bases, in that order; junction bases with no gene match: 4. CDR3 nucleotides: TGTGCCAGCAGCACCGACAGGGTCACAGATACGCAGTATTTT. As protein: CASSTDRVTDTQYF.

The chain joins TRBV19 to TRBJ2-4, with 7 positions matching TRBD1. The CDR3 contains 13 residues. Germline trimming cut 6 bases from V and 5 bases from J; bases unmatched to any gene: 4. Per germline, CDR1 LNHDA and CDR2 SQIVND (reference sequence). CDR3 sequence reads: CASRRQGQNIQYF. CDR3 coding DNA: TGTGCCAGTAGGAGACAGGGCCAAAACATTCAGTACTTC.

In this sample, this clone turned up a few times. The J gene is TRBJ2-6, the V gene TRBV5-1, with D maybe TRBD1 (6 bases). Germline V gene data show CDR1 as SGHRS and CDR2 as YFSETQ. The CDR3 extends over 18 amino acids. The V end lost 0 bases, the J end lost 0 bases, and 13 bases lay between the germline ends. In DNA form, the CDR3 reads TGCGCCAGCAGCTTGGAGGTCCAGGGGCTCTCTGGGGCCAACGTCCTGACTTTC. It codes for CASSLEVQGLSGANVLTF.

The J gene is TRBJ2-2, the V gene TRBV6-1; D is uncertain. V lost 0 bases and J 0 bases, leaving 5 bases between the germline ends. Germline assignment: CDR1 MNHNS and CDR2 SASEGT. CDR3 length: 15 residues. The DNA of the CDR3 is TGTGCCAGCAGTGAAGCGGTAGCGAACACCGGGGAGCTGTTTTTT. Translated, it gives CASSEAVANTGELFF.

The J gene is TRBJ1-2, the V gene TRBV3-1 (or the pseudogene TRBV3-2), with D perhaps matching TRBD1 (5 bases). Germline V gene lookup returns CDR1 LGHDT and CDR2 YNNKEL (reference sequence). The CDR3 length is 16 residues. V shed 0 bases and J shed 6 bases, with 17 bases lying between them. Here the CDR3 DNA reads TGTGCCAGCAGCCAAGACCCCCCGTTAAAGGGACATGGCTACACCTTC. This gives the protein CASSQDPPLKGHGYTF.